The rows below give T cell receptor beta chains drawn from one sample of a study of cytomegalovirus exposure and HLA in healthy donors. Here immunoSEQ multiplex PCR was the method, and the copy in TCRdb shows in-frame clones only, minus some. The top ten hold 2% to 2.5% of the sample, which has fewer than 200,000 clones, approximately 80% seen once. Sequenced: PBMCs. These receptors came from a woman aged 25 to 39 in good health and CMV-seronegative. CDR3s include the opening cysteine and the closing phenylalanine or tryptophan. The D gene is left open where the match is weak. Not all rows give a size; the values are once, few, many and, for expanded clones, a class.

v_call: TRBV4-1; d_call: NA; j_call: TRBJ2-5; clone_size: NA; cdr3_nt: TGCGCCAGCAGCCAAGTCTCGGGGTTCGAGACCCAGTACTTC; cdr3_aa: CASSQVSGFETQYF
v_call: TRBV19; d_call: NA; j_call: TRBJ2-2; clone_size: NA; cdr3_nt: TGTGCCAGTAGTATTGGTCAGCGCGCGAACACCGGGGAGCTGTTTTTT; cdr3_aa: CASSIGQRANTGELFF
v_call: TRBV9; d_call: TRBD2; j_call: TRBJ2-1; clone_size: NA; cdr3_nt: TGTGCCAGCAGTGTAGCGGGTGACTCCTACAATGAGCAGTTCTTC; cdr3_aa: CASSVAGDSYNEQFF
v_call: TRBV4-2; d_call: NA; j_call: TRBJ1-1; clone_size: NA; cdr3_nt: TGTGCCAGCAGCCAAGATCTGAACAGGAACACTGAAGCTTTCTTT; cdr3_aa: CASSQDLNRNTEAFF
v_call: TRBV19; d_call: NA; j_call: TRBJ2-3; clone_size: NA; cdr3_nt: TGTGCCAGTAGTAACGAACCATACTCCGGAGATACGCAGTATTTT; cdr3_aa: CASSNEPYSGDTQYF
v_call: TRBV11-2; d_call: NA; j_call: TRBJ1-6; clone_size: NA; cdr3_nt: TGTGCCAGCGGATCACGGGGATCACCCCTCCACTTT; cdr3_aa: CASGSRGSPLHF
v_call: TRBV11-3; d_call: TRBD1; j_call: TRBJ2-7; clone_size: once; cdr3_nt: TGTGCCAGCAGCTTAGCAGCGACAGGGCCCTACGAGCAGTACTTC; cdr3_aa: CASSLAATGPYEQYF
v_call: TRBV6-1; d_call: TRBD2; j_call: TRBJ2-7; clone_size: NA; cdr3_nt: TGTGCCAGCCTCTTACTAGCGGGTTACTCCTACGAGCAGTACTTC; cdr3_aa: CASLLLAGYSYEQYF
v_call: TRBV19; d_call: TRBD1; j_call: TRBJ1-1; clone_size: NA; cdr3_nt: TGTGCCAGTAGTATACAGGGGGGCACTGAAGCTTTCTTT; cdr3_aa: CASSIQGGTEAFF
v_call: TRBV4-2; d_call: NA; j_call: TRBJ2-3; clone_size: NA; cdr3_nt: TGTGCCAGCAGCCAAACTAGCACAGATACGCAGTATTTT; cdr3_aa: CASSQTSTDTQYF
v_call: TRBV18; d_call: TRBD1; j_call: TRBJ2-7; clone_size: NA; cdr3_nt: TGTGCCAGCTCAAAAGACAGGGGGCACTCCTACGAGCAGTACTTC; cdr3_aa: CASSKDRGHSYEQYF
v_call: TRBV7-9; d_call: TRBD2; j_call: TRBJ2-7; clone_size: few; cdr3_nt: TGTGCCAGCAGCCCCCGCGGGAGCTCCTTAGAGGAGCAGTACTTC; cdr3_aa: CASSPRGSSLEEQYF
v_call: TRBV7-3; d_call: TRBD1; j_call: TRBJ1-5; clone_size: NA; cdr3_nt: TGTGCCAGCAGCATTATGAAGGGGACAGGCCACGAAGGTGGCAATCAGCCCCAGCATTTT; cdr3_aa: CASSIMKGTGHEGGNQPQHF
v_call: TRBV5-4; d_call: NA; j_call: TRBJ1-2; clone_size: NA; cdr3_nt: TGTGCCAGCAGCCTTGGAGGGGACCCGACTACCTATGGCTACACCTTC; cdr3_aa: CASSLGGDPTTYGYTF
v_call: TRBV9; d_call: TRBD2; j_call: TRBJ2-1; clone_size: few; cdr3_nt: TGTGCCAGCAGCGTCGGAGCGGGGGGTATCAGAGATGAGCAGTTCTTC; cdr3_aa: CASSVGAGGIRDEQFF
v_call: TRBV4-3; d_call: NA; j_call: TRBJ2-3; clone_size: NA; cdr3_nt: TGCGCCAGCAGTAGACAGCCAGAGGCTCGCACAGATACGCAGTATTTT; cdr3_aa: CASSRQPEARTDTQYF
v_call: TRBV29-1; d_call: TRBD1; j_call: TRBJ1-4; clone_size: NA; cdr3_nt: TGCAGCGTTCAGGGACAGGGTAATGAAAAACTGTTTTTT; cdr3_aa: CSVQGQGNEKLFF
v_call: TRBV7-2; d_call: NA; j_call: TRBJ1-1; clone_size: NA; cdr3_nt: TGTGCCAGCAGCTTACACGGTCAGGGGGCTTTCTTT; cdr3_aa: CASSLHGQGAFF
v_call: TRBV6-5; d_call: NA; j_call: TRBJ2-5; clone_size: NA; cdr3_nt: TGTGCCAGCAGTTACTCGACGATTACAGGGACGAAGACCCAGTACTTC; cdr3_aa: CASSYSTITGTKTQYF
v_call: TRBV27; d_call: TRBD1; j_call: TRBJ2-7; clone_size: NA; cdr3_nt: TGTGCCAGCAGGCTGGGACAGGGATTGGGCGAGCAGTACTTC; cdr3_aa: CASRLGQGLGEQYF
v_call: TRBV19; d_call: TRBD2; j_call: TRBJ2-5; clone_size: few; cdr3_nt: TGTGCCAGTAGTATAAGCCTAGCGGAAAAGACCCAGTACTTC; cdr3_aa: CASSISLAEKTQYF
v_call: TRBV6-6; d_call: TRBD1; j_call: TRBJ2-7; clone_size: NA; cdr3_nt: TGTGCCAGCGCAGGGGGAGACGAGCAGTACTTC; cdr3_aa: CASAGGDEQYF
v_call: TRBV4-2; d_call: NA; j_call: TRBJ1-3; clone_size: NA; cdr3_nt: TGTGCCAGCAGCCAAGAAGTTAGACAGCCCTACCGCTCTGGAAACACCATATATTTT; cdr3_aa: CASSQEVRQPYRSGNTIYF
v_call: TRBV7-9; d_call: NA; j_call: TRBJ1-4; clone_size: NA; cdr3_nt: TGTTCCTATCGCGGGGACTACTATGAAAAACTGTTTTTT; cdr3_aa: CSYRGDYYEKLFF